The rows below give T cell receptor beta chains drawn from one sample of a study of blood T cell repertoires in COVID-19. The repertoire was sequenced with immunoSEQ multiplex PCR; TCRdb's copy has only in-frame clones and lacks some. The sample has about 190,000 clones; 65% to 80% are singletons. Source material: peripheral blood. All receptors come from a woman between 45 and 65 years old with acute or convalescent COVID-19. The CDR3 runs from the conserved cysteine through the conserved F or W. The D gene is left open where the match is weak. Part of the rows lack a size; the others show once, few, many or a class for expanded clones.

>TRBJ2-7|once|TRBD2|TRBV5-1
TGCGCCAGTTCGACTAGCGGGGGTACCTACGAGCAGTACTTC
CASSTSGGTYEQYF
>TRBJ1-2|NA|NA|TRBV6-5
TGTGCCAGCAGTCGGACACCAAACTATGGCTACACCTTC
CASSRTPNYGYTF
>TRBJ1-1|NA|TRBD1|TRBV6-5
TGTGCCAGCGGACAGGGGGTTCGAACTGAAGCTTTCTTT
CASGQGVRTEAFF
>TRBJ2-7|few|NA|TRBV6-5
TGTGCCAGCACGAAAAGTGTAGGAGCCGAGCAGTACTTC
CASTKSVGAEQYF
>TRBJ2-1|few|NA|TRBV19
TGTGCCAGTAGGACTAATTTCTACAATGAGCAGTTCTTC
CASRTNFYNEQFF
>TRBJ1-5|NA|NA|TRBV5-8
TGTGCCAGCAGCTTGGTGGGGGGGCATTTT
CASSLVGGHF
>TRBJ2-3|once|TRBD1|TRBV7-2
TGTGCCAGCAGCAGACAGGGGACAGATACGCAGTATTTT
CASSRQGTDTQYF
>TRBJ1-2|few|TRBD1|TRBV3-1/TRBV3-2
TGTGCCAGCAGCCAATTTCAGGGGGGTAACTATGGCTACACCTTC
CASSQFQGGNYGYTF
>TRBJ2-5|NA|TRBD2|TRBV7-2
TGTGCCAGCAGCTTAGAAGCGGGGCCCCGGGCCCAGTACTTC
CASSLEAGPRAQYF
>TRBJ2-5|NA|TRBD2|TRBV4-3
TGCGCCAGCAGCCAAGACCTGGGGGGGGAGAAGTACCAAGAGACCCAGTACTTC
CASSQDLGGEKYQETQYF
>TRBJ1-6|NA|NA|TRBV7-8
TGTGCCAGCAGCTTACGTGACAGCCAAAATTCACCCCTCCACTTT
CASSLRDSQNSPLHF
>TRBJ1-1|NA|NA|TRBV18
TGTGCCAGCTCACCCTCCAGACAGGTGGACACTGAAGCTTTCTTT
CASSPSRQVDTEAFF
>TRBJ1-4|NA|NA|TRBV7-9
TGTGCCAGCAGCTTATTCTGTGTGGACAACCGGCCCACTAATGAAAAACTGTTTTTT
CASSLFCVDNRPTNEKLFF
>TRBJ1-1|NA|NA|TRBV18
TGTGCCAGCTCACAAAGGGGGGGCCAGACTGAAGCTTTCTTT
CASSQRGGQTEAFF
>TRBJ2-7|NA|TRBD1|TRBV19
TGTGCCAGTAGTCCGGGGGGAACAGGGGGCGCGTACGAGCAGTACTTC
CASSPGGTGGAYEQYF
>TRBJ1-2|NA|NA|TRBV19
TGTGCCAGTAGTATAGACGGCTATGGCTACACCTTC
CASSIDGYGYTF
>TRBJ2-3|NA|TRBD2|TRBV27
TGTGCCAGCAGAAGTAAACTAGCGGGGGGGCCCACAGATACGCAGTATTTT
CASRSKLAGGPTDTQYF
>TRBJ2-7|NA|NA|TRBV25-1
TGTGCCAGCAGTGACCTGTACGAGCAGTACTTC
CASSDLYEQYF
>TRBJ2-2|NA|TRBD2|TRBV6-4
TGTGCCAGCAGTGTCACTAGCGGGGGGCCAACGAACACCGGGGAGCTGTTTTTT
CASSVTSGGPTNTGELFF
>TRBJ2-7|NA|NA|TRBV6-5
TGTGCCAGCAGCCGGACAGATAGCTCCTACGAGCAGTACTTC
CASSRTDSSYEQYF
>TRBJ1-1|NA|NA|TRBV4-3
TGCGCCAGCAGCCAAGATACGGGGGTTGAAGCTTTCTTT
CASSQDTGVEAFF
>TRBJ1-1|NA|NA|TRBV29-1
TGCAGCGTTGAAAGGCTGGCCTACGGGGACACTGAAGCTTTCTTT
CSVERLAYGDTEAFF
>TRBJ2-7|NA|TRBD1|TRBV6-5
TGTGCCAGCAGTCGAAACAGGGGGCAAGACTACGAGCAGTACTTC
CASSRNRGQDYEQYF
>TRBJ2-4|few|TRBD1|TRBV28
TGTGCCAGCAGTCGGACAGGGGCCAAAAACATTCAGTACTTC
CASSRTGAKNIQYF
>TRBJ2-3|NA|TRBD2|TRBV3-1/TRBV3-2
TGTGCCAGCAGCCTACTAGCGGGGGACACAGATACGCAGTATTTT
CASSLLAGDTDTQYF
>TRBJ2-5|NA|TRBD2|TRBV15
TGTGCCACCAGCAGGGATGGACTAGCGGGTGGAGAGACCCAGTACTTC
CATSRDGLAGGETQYF
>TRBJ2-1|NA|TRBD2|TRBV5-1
TGCGCCAGCAGGTCTTTAACCGGGACTAGCGTTGCAAATGAGCAGTTCTTC
CASRSLTGTSVANEQFF
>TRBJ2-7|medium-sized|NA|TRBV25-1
TGTGCCAGCAGTCCCAGTGGGCCCAAATACGAGCAGTACTTC
CASSPSGPKYEQYF
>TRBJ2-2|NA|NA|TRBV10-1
TGCGCCAGCAGTGGGACAGATCCGAACACCGGGGAGCTGTTTTTT
CASSGTDPNTGELFF
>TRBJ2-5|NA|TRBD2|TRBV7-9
TGTGCCAGCAGCGATCCGGGACTAGCGGGATCCAGCCAAGAGACCCAGTACTTC
CASSDPGLAGSSQETQYF
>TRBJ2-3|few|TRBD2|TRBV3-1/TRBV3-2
TGTGCCAGCAGCCCCCCACTAGCGGGGGACCTGGGCGCAGATACGCAGTATTTT
CASSPPLAGDLGADTQYF
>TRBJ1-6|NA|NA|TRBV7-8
TGTGCCAGCAGCTTAGCCCGGGAATCACCCCTCCACTTT
CASSLARESPLHF
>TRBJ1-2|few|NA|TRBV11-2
TGTGCCAGCAGCTTAGCGGAGGGAAGGATCTATGGCTACACCTTC
CASSLAEGRIYGYTF
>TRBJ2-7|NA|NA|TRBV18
TGTGCCAGCTCACCTACGGACTACTCCTACGAGCAGTACTTC
CASSPTDYSYEQYF
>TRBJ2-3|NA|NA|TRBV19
TGTGCCAGTAGTAACGGGGGATACGGCACAGATACGCAGTATTTT
CASSNGGYGTDTQYF
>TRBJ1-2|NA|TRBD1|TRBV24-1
TGTGCCACCAGTGGGGCAGGGGGAGGCGGCTACACCTTC
CATSGAGGGGYTF
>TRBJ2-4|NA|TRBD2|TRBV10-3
TGTGCCATCAGTGAGTCGGGAGGGTTGAACATTCAGTACTTC
CAISESGGLNIQYF
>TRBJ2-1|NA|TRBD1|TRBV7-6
TGTGCCAGCAGCTTAGCGCGACAGGGGGGCTCCTACAATGAGCAGTTCTTC
CASSLARQGGSYNEQFF
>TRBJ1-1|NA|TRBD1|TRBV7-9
TGTGCCAGCAGTTGGGACAGTAACACTGAAGCTTTCTTT
CASSWDSNTEAFF
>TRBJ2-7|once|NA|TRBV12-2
TGTGCAAGTCGCTCGGGTCTGGCGGACGAGCAGTACTTC
CASRSGLADEQYF
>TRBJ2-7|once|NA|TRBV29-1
TGCAGCGTGGGGCTAGTGTCAGGCACGCGAGAGCAGTACTTC
CSVGLVSGTREQYF
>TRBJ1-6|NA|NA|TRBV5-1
TGCGCCAGCAGCTTGGAATCAGGATATAATTCACCCCTCCACTTT
CASSLESGYNSPLHF
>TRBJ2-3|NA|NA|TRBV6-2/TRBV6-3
TGTGCCAGCAGCCGGACAGATCTAGATACGCAGTATTTT
CASSRTDLDTQYF
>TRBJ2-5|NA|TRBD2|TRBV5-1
TGCGCCAGCAGCTTGACTAGCGGGAGGGCCGGTGCCCCAAAGACCCAGTACTTC
CASSLTSGRAGAPKTQYF